A single sample gave rise to the 21 T cell receptor beta chains below, sequenced in a study. TCRdb reanalysed the 5' RACE reads using MiXCR and keeps one entry per CDR3 protein. Of tens of thousands of distinct CDR3 sequences detected, about 28% appear once; the ten largest clones hold roughly 3.7%. The sample comprised naive CD4+ T cells sorted from a lymph node. The subset here: naive CD4+ T cells, CD4+CD45RA+CD25-. The receptors derive from a female donor with breast cancer.

This clonotype is medium-sized (0.01 to 0.1%) by share. The chain uses TRBV4-1 and TRBJ1-1, with D tentatively TRBD1 (5 bases). The germline CDR1 and CDR2 sequences are MGHRA and YSYEKL. CDR3 length: 14 residues. V lost 4 bases to trimming and J lost 3 bases, with 12 bases between them. The chain's CDR3 is CASSPRDGDTEAFF. The DNA of the CDR3 is TGCGCCAGCAGCCCCCGGGACGGAGACACTGAAGCTTTCTTT.

The sample holds many counts of this clonotype. The chain combines TRBV6-5 with TRBJ2-5, with D perhaps matching TRBD2 (5 bases). V was cut by 0 bases and J by 3 bases, with 8 bases left in between. The CDR3 runs to 14 residues. The V gene's germline CDR1 is MNHEY and CDR2 SVGAGI. Here the CDR3 reads CASSYSRREETQYF. CDR3 sequence (DNA): TGTGCCAGCAGTTACTCGAGGCGGGAAGAGACCCAGTACTTC.

This clonotype is categorized as medium-sized. The J gene is TRBJ1-3, the V gene TRBV12-3 or TRBV12-4; D unclear. V lost 5 bases and J lost 0, with 8 bases in between. The length of the CDR3 is 14 residues. The CDR3 DNA reads as TGTGCCAGCAGTCAACTTCACTCTGGAAACACCATATATTTT. This translates into CASSQLHSGNTIYF.

This clonotype was seen a handful of times. This chain links TRBV4-1 with TRBJ2-1; 9 nucleotides line up with TRBD1. The CDR3 covers 17 residues. Germline V CDR1 and CDR2: MGHRA, YSYEKL. V lost 1 base, J lost 6 bases, and 10 bases stayed unmatched. The CDR3 DNA follows: TGCGCCAGCAGCCAAGGGGCCGGGACAGGGTATCTCAATGAGCAGTTCTTC. Translating gives CASSQGAGTGYLNEQFF.

This clonotype was seen only a few times. This sequence joins TRBV5-1 and TRBJ2-1, with 10 nucleotides matching TRBD2. The CDR3 is 18 amino acids. Germline assignment: CDR1 SGHRS and CDR2 YFSETQ. Trimming took 4 bases from V and 1 from J; bases not matched to a gene: 11. The chain's CDR3 is CASSPFGVAGGSYNEQFF. As DNA, the CDR3 is TGCGCCAGCAGCCCCTTCGGGGTAGCGGGAGGATCCTACAATGAGCAGTTCTTC.

As concerns this clonotype: At one end the junction does not follow the germline gene, possibly because of a read error. The chain links TRBV5-6 to TRBJ2-1, with D unresolved. The CDR3 sequence is 13 residues long. CDR1 and CDR2 from the germline V gene are SGHDT and YYEEEE. The CDR3 nucleotides read TGTGCCAGCAGCTTGGGGTACGTCAATGAGCAGTTCTTT. Translation: CASSLGYVNEQFF.

There are a few counts of this clonotype. The rearrangement joins TRBV7-9 to TRBJ2-1; TRBD2 agrees at 10 bases. The junction had 2 bases not matched to a gene; V was cut back by 2 bases and J by 7 bases. From germline, CDR1 is SEHNR and CDR2 FQNEAQ (reference sequence). This CDR3 has 14 residues. The CDR3 DNA follows: TGTGCCAGCAGCTTACTAGCGGGAGCTAATGAGCAGTTCTTC. This codes for CASSLLAGANEQFF.

This clonotype was seen a handful of times. In DNA form, the CDR3 reads TGCAGTGCCCTGGGACTAGCGGGGGGCCTATCCTACAATGAGCAGTTCTTC. Its protein product is CSALGLAGGLSYNEQFF. The V call is TRBV20-1, the J call TRBJ2-1; 15 nucleotides align to TRBD2. The CDR3 length is 17 residues. J lost 1 base, V lost 6 bases, and 7 bases had no gene match. Germline values: CDR1 DFQATT, CDR2 SNEGSKA (reference sequence).

On this clonotype: This may stem from a read error, because a much larger clone lies one nucleotide away. The rearrangement links TRBV7-6 to TRBJ2-1; the D gene is possibly TRBD2 (6 bases). CDR3 length equals 15 residues. CDR1 SGHVS and CDR2 FNYEAQ come from the germline V gene. The CDR3 DNA follows: TGTGCCGGCAGCTCTACGGGAGACCCCTACAATGAGCAGTTCTTC. Protein sequence: CAGSSTGDPYNEQFF.

This clonotype was picked up a small number of times. The J gene is TRBJ2-7, the V gene TRBV3-1, with 11 nucleotides matching TRBD1. Trimming cost V 4 bases and J 2 bases; bases outside gene matches: 4. Germline V gene lookup returns CDR1 LGHDT and CDR2 YNNKEL (reference sequence). This CDR3 region has 15 residues. The CDR3 region has the DNA TGTGCCAGCAGCCGAGTGGGACAGGGGGCCTACGAGCAGTACTTC. It codes for CASSRVGQGAYEQYF.

The J gene is TRBJ2-3, the V gene TRBV28, with D hard to call. Germline V lookup: CDR1 MDHEN, CDR2 SYDVKM. V lost 6 bases and J lost 0, with 10 bases in between. This CDR3 is 14 amino acids long. The CDR3 coding sequence is TGTGCCAGCAGCCCTCCCCTCAGCACAGATACGCAGTATTTT. Translation: CASSPPLSTDTQYF. Filled out from reference TRBV28 and TRBJ2-3, the complete variable domain reads DVKVTQSSRYLVKRTGEKVFLECVQDMDHENMFWYRQDPGLGLRLIYFSYDVKMKEKGDIPEGYSVSREKKERFSLILESASTNQTSMYLCASSPPLSTDTQYFGPGTRLTVL.

On this clonotype itself: A read error is possible here, since a much larger clone lies one base away. This chain connects TRBV27 to TRBJ1-6; TRBD1 matches at 10 bases. The CDR3 runs to 14 residues. Germline loops: CDR1 MNHEY, CDR2 SMNVEV (reference sequence). The CDR3 nucleotides are TGTACCAGCAGCTGGACAGGGGGTTCTTCACCCCTCCACTTT. Translating gives CTSSWTGGSSPLHF.

By sample share, this clonotype is medium-sized (0.01 to 0.1%). The CDR3 is CASSSTGYNEQFF. The CDR3 DNA sequence: TGTGCCAGCAGTTCGACTGGATACAATGAGCAGTTCTTC. This rearrangement joins TRBV28 to TRBJ2-1; D unresolved. The germline V gene encodes CDR1 MDHEN and CDR2 SYDVKM. The CDR3 runs to 13 residues. V dropped 4 bases and J dropped 4 bases, with 8 bases sitting between them.

The chain uses TRBV5-1 and TRBJ1-3; tentatively, D is TRBD1 (5 bases). V gave up 0 bases and J gave up 9 bases, with 13 bases separating them. The germline V gene has CDR1 SGHRS and CDR2 YFSETQ. The CDR3 length is 14 residues. The chain's CDR3 is CASSLAGRGSTIYF. The CDR3 bases are TGCGCCAGCAGCTTGGCCGGACGGGGGTCCACCATATATTTT.

This clonotype was observed once. A much bigger clone sits one base away, suggesting this may be a read error. The J gene is TRBJ2-3, the V gene TRBV6-2 or TRBV6-3; TRBD1 or TRBD2 may be the D gene (5 bases each). Germline V lookup: CDR1 MNHEY, CDR2 SVGEGT. The CDR3 is 15 residues long. The CDR3 spells CAGSYPGLGEDTQYF. In DNA, the CDR3 is TGTGCCGGCAGTTACCCCGGCCTGGGGGAAGATACGCAGTATTTT.

V is TRBV4-2 and J is TRBJ2-1; 10 nucleotides agree with TRBD1. Germline trimming cut 3 bases from V and 5 bases from J; bases unmatched to any gene: 1. The CDR3 sequence is 14 residues long. Per germline, CDR1 LGHNA and CDR2 YNFKEQ. In DNA form, the CDR3 reads TGTGCCAGCAGCCAGGGGACAGGGGACAATGAGCAGTTCTTC. It specifies CASSQGTGDNEQFF.

This clonotype was seen a handful of times. The rearrangement links TRBV10-1 to TRBJ2-2, with 9 bases fitting TRBD1. The CDR3 extends over 14 amino acids. The ends lost 5 bases at V and 4 bases at J; junction bases unmatched: 2. The germline CDR1 and CDR2 sequences are WNHNN and SYGVQD (reference sequence). CDR3 bases: TGCGCCAGCAGTAAGACAGGGGGCACCGGGGAGCTGTTTTTT. Translating it yields CASSKTGGTGELFF.

This clonotype has more than one count but fewer than ten. One junction end does not reproduce the germline sequence, and a read error may be involved. The rearrangement uses TRBV7-2 and TRBJ2-7; D not resolved. CDR3 length equals 11 residues. Looked up from germline, CDR1 is SGHTA and CDR2 is FQGNSA. The CDR3 here is CASSNPYKQYF. Here the CDR3 DNA reads TGTGCCAGCAGCAACCCCTACAAGCAGTACTTC.

The V and J genes are TRBV28 and TRBJ2-7; maybe TRBD2 (5 bases). The length of the CDR3 is 10 residues. The V end was cut by 6 bases, the J end by 7 bases, with 7 bases between. The germline V gene has CDR1 MDHEN and CDR2 SYDVKM. The CDR3 DNA reads as TGTGCCAGCAGCCGAGGGGAGCAGTACTTC. It translates to CASSRGEQYF.

This clonotype has a handful of counts. This chain connects TRBV5-1 to TRBJ2-7; D is ambiguous. The CDR3 is 12 residues long. V dropped 3 bases and J dropped 4 bases, with 8 bases sitting between them. Germline values: CDR1 SGHRS, CDR2 YFSETQ. Written as DNA, the CDR3 is TGCGCCAGCAGCTCGAATGGATACGAGCAGTACTTC. Translation gives CASSSNGYEQYF.

The J gene is TRBJ1-2, the V gene TRBV6-5, with 7 bases fitting TRBD1. Germline loops: CDR1 MNHEY, CDR2 SVGAGI. The CDR3 runs 17 residues. Trimming cost V 0 bases and J 8 bases; bases outside gene matches: 15. The CDR3 DNA is TGTGCCAGCAGTTACTCGAGTTTCGGAGTAACAGGGGAAGGCTACACCTTC. Encoded protein: CASSYSSFGVTGEGYTF.